The 2 T cell receptor beta chains reported below all come from one sample, sequenced in a study of beta chain features in type 1 diabetes (dated by TCRdb to 2017 to 2018). Libraries came from the immunoSEQ multiplex PCR assay. The High Capacity cDNA Reverse Transcription Kit was used to reverse transcribe all of the isolated RNA, meaning that expressed TCRB transcripts were what got sequenced. TCRdb mirrors the immuneACCESS table, restricted to in-frame sequences. Some clones are absent from its copies; in checked studies, under half trace to an unresolved V gene, and the reason for the others is unknown. The sample table contains 400,000 to 500,000 clones; only one count was recorded for over 11% of them. About 0.04% of the sample rests with the top ten. Sequencing input: naive CD4+ T cells from blood. In the paper's terms, the cell subset or site label means: true naive CD4+ T cells. All receptors come from a man in his thirties or forties in good health.

CDR3 DNA sequence: TGTGCCAGCAGCCTGACAGGGGCGAATGAGCAGTTCTTC. This sequence encodes CASSLTGANEQFF. This rearrangement joins TRBV5-4 to TRBJ2-1, with 8 nucleotides matching TRBD1. The CDR3 spans 13 residues. Unmatched junction bases numbered 4, after V lost 4 bases and J lost 7 bases. Per germline, CDR1 SGHNT and CDR2 YYREEE (reference sequence).

V is TRBV10-3 and J is TRBJ1-1; no definite D call. This CDR3 has 11 amino acids. The germline V gene has CDR1 ENHRY and CDR2 SYGVKD. Trimming left V 8 bases short and J 1 base short, with 5 bases between. CDR3 in DNA: TGTGCCATCCTGTCGAACACTGAAGCTTTCTTT. Residues: CAILSNTEAFF.